These 29 T cell receptor beta chains originate from one sample sequenced in a study of cytomegalovirus exposure and HLA in healthy donors. Primers included in the PCR were 60 Vbeta and 13 Jbeta primers. Sequencing was performed with immunoSEQ multiplex PCR; in TCRdb, only in-frame clones are kept and a portion is missing. The sample has about 99,000 clones; roughly 77% are singletons. Sequenced sample: PBMCs. The receptors here all came from a young woman in good health and CMV-seropositive.

The gene calls are TRBV7-3 and TRBJ2-2; 11 nucleotides align to TRBD2. Germline V gene data show CDR1 as SGHTA and CDR2 as FQGTGA. The trim removed 1 base at V and 5 bases at J, leaving 6 bases unmatched. The CDR3 length is 17 residues. This chain's CDR3 is CASSLIAGGPGTGELFF. DNA of the CDR3: TGTGCCAGCAGCTTAATAGCGGGAGGGCCGGGAACCGGGGAGCTGTTTTTT.

This clone was seen a few times. The V and J genes are TRBV9 and TRBJ2-5; D may be TRBD1 (5 bases). The CDR3 consists of 13 residues. Germline lookup yields CDR1 SGDLS and CDR2 YYNGEE. V lost 0 bases and J lost 3, with 6 bases in between. CDR3 nucleotides: TGTGCCAGCAGCGTAGAAGGGGAAGAGACCCAGTACTTC. Translating gives CASSVEGEETQYF.

This clone has just one count. This chain uses TRBV11-2 with TRBJ2-6, with 10 bases matching TRBD1. Germline V CDR1 and CDR2: SGHAT, FQNNGV. The CDR3 runs to 17 residues. Losses at the gene ends were 8 bases for V and 1 base for J; bases not matched to a gene: 8. CDR3 sequence: CASGPGQGRSGANVLTF. In nucleotides, the CDR3 is TGTGCCAGCGGACCGGGACAGGGGAGGTCTGGGGCCAACGTCCTGACTTTC.

This clone was counted ten times or more. The gene calls are TRBV2 and TRBJ2-7; no definite D call. Germline V gene lookup returns CDR1 SNHLY and CDR2 FYNNEI. CDR3 length: 13 amino acids. The ends were cut back, 1 base at V and 6 bases at J, with 10 bases in the middle. CDR3 sequence (DNA): TGTGCCAGCAGTGAAGGTCGGTCCCCCGAGCAGTACTTC. Translation gives CASSEGRSPEQYF.

The J gene is TRBJ2-3, the V gene TRBV27, with 12 nucleotides matching TRBD2. V shed 10 bases, J shed 5 bases, and the junction held 10 bases outside the gene matches. The CDR3 length is 15 residues. Germline-derived CDR1 and CDR2 are MNHEY and SMNVEV (reference sequence). Written as DNA, the CDR3 is TGTGCCACCTCTAGCGGGAGGGCCCTCGAAGATACGCAGTATTTT. As protein: CATSSGRALEDTQYF.

The CDR3 bases are TGTGCCAGCAGCCAACTGAGCGGGAGCGTCTCCTACGAGCAGTACTTC. This encodes CASSQLSGSVSYEQYF. The gene calls are TRBV14 and TRBJ2-7; 8 bases line up with TRBD2. In germline, CDR1 is SGHDN, CDR2 FVKESK. CDR3 size: 16 residues. V gave up 2 bases and J gave up 0 bases; unmatched junction bases: 6.

The chain recombines TRBV9 with TRBJ1-4, with TRBD1 as a possible D gene (5 bases). V lost 5 bases, J lost 4 bases, and 12 bases lay in between. The germline gives CDR1 SGDLS, CDR2 YYNGEE. This CDR3 has 14 residues. The chain's CDR3 is CASSPTVNNEKLFF. The CDR3 DNA follows: TGTGCCAGCAGTCCGACAGTTAATAATGAAAAACTGTTTTTT.

This sequence joins TRBV7-9 and TRBJ1-3, with TRBD1 matching 9 bases. The trim removed 7 bases at V and 4 bases at J, leaving 5 bases unmatched. Germline CDR1 and CDR2: SEHNR and FQNEAQ (reference sequence). The CDR3 is 14 amino acids. CDR3: CASTSDRGGNTIYF. CDR3 coding DNA: TGTGCCAGCACTTCGGACAGGGGCGGAAACACCATATATTTT.

This rearrangement joins TRBV9 to TRBJ2-7; 7 bases are shared with TRBD1. V trimming: 0 bases; J trimming: 4 bases; junction bases outside the gene matches: 7. The CDR3 spans 15 residues. The germline V gene encodes CDR1 SGDLS and CDR2 YYNGEE. The CDR3 DNA follows: TGTGCCAGCAGCGTAGATGCAAACAGGGGTTACGAGCAGTACTTC. It yields the protein CASSVDANRGYEQYF. The full variable domain, rest sourced from reference TRBV9 and TRBJ2-7, is DSGVTQTPKHLITATGQRVTLRCSPRSGDLSVYWYQQSLDQGLQFLIQYYNGEERAKGNILERFSAQQFPDLHSELNLSSLELGDSALYFCASSVDANRGYEQYFGPGTRLTVT.

This chain uses TRBV7-2 with TRBJ1-5; D is ambiguous. V was trimmed by 1 base and J by 7 bases, leaving 8 bases between them. The germline V gene has CDR1 SGHTA and CDR2 FQGNSA. CDR3 size: 13 residues. The CDR3, as DNA: TGTGCCAGCAGCTTAGTGGCAGGACAGCCCCAGCATTTT. It specifies CASSLVAGQPQHF. Looking up the rest from reference TRBV7-2 and TRBJ1-5 gives the full variable domain: GAGVSQSPSNKVTEKGKDVELRCDPISGHTALYWYRQSLGQGLEFLIYFQGNSAPDKSGLPSDRFSAERTGGSVSTLTIQRTQQEDSAVYLCASSLVAGQPQHFGDGTRLSIL.

J is TRBJ2-7 and V is TRBV25-1, with 7 bases that match TRBD1. The CDR3 is made up of 15 amino acids. Germline assignment: CDR1 MGHDK and CDR2 SYGVNS. The junction had 8 bases not matched to a gene; V was cut back by 5 bases and J by 1 base. The CDR3 region is CASSLNQGESYEQYF. The CDR3 DNA sequence: TGTGCCAGCAGTCTAAACCAGGGGGAATCCTACGAGCAGTACTTC.

The chain recombines TRBV5-1 with TRBJ1-1; TRBD1 is a possible D gene (6 bases). CDR1 is SGHRS and CDR2 is YFSETQ in the germline V gene. The CDR3 has 13 amino acids. The V gene lost 0 bases and the J gene lost 12 bases, with 15 bases spanning the gap. The CDR3 protein is CASSLGGGEETFF. CDR3 coding DNA: TGCGCCAGCAGCTTGGGTGGGGGCGAGGAAACTTTCTTT.

The chain couples TRBV4-3 to TRBJ2-2, with a possible D match to TRBD1 (6 bases). The V gene lost 0 bases and the J gene lost 3 bases, with 11 bases spanning the gap. The CDR3 consists of 16 residues. Germline V lookup: CDR1 LGHNA, CDR2 YSLEER. CDR3 DNA: TGCGCCAGCAGCCAAGAGGGGGCGGCGTACACCGGGGAGCTGTTTTTT. This translates into CASSQEGAAYTGELFF.

This clone was picked up many times. The chain joins TRBV11-2 to TRBJ2-7; 7 positions agree with TRBD1. V was clipped by 6 bases and J by 0 bases; unmatched bases: 11. Germline CDR1 reads SGHAT; CDR2 reads FQNNGV. The CDR3 consists of 16 residues. In DNA, the CDR3 is TGTGCCAGCAGTGAAACCCCGGACAGGATCTCCTACGAGCAGTACTTC. It encodes CASSETPDRISYEQYF.

V and J are TRBV19 and TRBJ2-2, with 9 nucleotides matching TRBD2. The CDR3 contains 16 residues. The germline V gene has CDR1 LNHDA and CDR2 SQIVND (reference sequence). V dropped 2 bases and J dropped 1; count of bases not matched to a gene: 2. The CDR3 is CASSIPTSGNTGELFF. The DNA for the CDR3 is TGTGCCAGTAGTATACCGACTAGCGGGAACACCGGGGAGCTGTTTTTT.

This chain joins TRBV20-1 and TRBJ1-1; D ambiguous. The V end was cut by 6 bases, the J end by 10 bases, with 9 bases between. The CDR3 has 9 amino acids. Germline assignment: CDR1 DFQATT and CDR2 SNEGSKA (reference sequence). The chain's CDR3 is CSASHGAFF. CDR3 coding DNA: TGCAGTGCCTCCCACGGAGCTTTCTTT.

V is TRBV5-6 and J is TRBJ2-1; a possible D gene is TRBD2 (5 bases). Per germline, CDR1 SGHDT and CDR2 YYEEEE. V lost 5 bases, J lost 1 base, and 19 bases lay in between. This CDR3 has 17 residues. This chain's CDR3 is CASRDSFMGESYNEQFF. The CDR3 bases are TGTGCCAGCAGGGACTCCTTCATGGGTGAGTCCTACAATGAGCAGTTCTTC.

The count of this clone is one. This CDR3 is CASSTQGGAQYF. The CDR3 DNA is TGTGCCAGCAGTACTCAGGGAGGTGCGCAGTACTTC. V and J are TRBV28 and TRBJ2-7, with a weak D call TRBD2 (6 bases). Germline lookup yields CDR1 MDHEN and CDR2 SYDVKM. The V end lost 5 bases, the J end lost 9 bases, and 14 bases lay between the germline ends. The CDR3 sequence is 12 residues long.

The chain has TRBV5-1 and TRBJ1-2, with 11 positions matching TRBD1. Per the germline V gene, CDR1 is SGHRS and CDR2 is YFSETQ. The CDR3 runs to 15 residues. V shed 0 bases, J shed 8 bases, and the junction held 6 bases outside the gene matches. CDR3 sequence reads: CASSLDRTGGVGYTF. CDR3 DNA: TGCGCCAGCAGCTTGGACAGGACAGGGGGCGTCGGCTACACCTTC.

This clone was observed a few times. The genes are TRBV27 and TRBJ1-4, with 7 bases matching TRBD1. Unmatched junction bases numbered 4, after V lost 5 bases and J lost 4 bases. There are 14 residues in the CDR3. The germline gives CDR1 MNHEY, CDR2 SMNVEV (reference sequence). For the CDR3, the DNA is TGTGCCAGCAGTAGGGGACAGTATAATGAAAAACTGTTTTTT. Protein sequence: CASSRGQYNEKLFF.

The genes are TRBV9 and TRBJ2-3; 7 bases agree with TRBD2. Germline V CDR1 and CDR2: SGDLS, YYNGEE. This CDR3 region has 16 residues. V shed 7 bases and J 0 bases; nucleotides not matched to a gene: 11. The CDR3 DNA sequence: TGTGCCAGCTGCCTGGGGCGGGGGACTAGCACAGATACGCAGTATTTT. Protein product: CASCLGRGTSTDTQYF.

V usage is TRBV6-6 and J usage is TRBJ2-7, with D tentatively TRBD2 (5 bases). The germline V and J ends were trimmed by 0 bases and 4 bases, with 7 bases remaining between them. Germline lookup yields CDR1 MNHNY and CDR2 SVGAGI (reference sequence). The CDR3 sequence is 13 residues long. The CDR3 bases are TGTGCCAGCAGTTACTCCCGGGGATACGAGCAGTACTTC. Translation gives CASSYSRGYEQYF.

With respect to this clone: Other DNA sequences in this sample translate to the same CDR3. The chain has TRBV5-1 and TRBJ2-3; D is ambiguous. The CDR3 has 13 residues. In germline, CDR1 is SGHRS, CDR2 YFSETQ. Trimming took 4 bases from V and 1 from J, leaving 7 bases between them. CDR3: CASSGEGTDTQYF. In nucleotides, the CDR3 is TGCGCCAGCAGCGGAGAGGGCACAGATACGCAGTATTTT.

This clone was picked up a small number of times. V and J are TRBV5-4 and TRBJ2-3; 13 bases agree with TRBD2. The length of the CDR3 is 16 residues. The germline CDR1 and CDR2 sequences are SGHNT and YYREEE (reference sequence). With 4 bases clipped from V and 5 bases from J, the junction kept 7 bases outside the gene matches. CDR3 nucleotide sequence: TGTGCCAGCAGCCGGACTAGCGGGGGAAAAGGAGATACGCAGTATTTT. Translation gives CASSRTSGGKGDTQYF. Complete variable domain (other parts from reference TRBV5-4 and TRBJ2-3): ETGVTQSPTHLIKTRGQQVTLRCSSQSGHNTVSWYQQALGQGPQFIFQYYREEENGRGNFPPRFSGLQFPNYSSELNVNALELDDSALYLCASSRTSGGKGDTQYFGPGTRLTVL.

The chain recombines TRBV6-1 with TRBJ2-5; 10 nucleotides align to TRBD2. The CDR3 extends over 14 amino acids. V was clipped by 3 bases and J by 3 bases; unmatched bases: 1. Germline V gives CDR1 MNHNS, CDR2 SASEGT. CDR3 DNA sequence: TGTGCCAGCAGTGAGCTAGCGGGAGAAGAGACCCAGTACTTC. Translation gives CASSELAGEETQYF.

The sample holds one count of this clone. The chain employs TRBV5-4 and TRBJ1-2; D perhaps matches TRBD1 (6 bases). CDR1 and CDR2 (germline): SGHNT, YYREEE (reference sequence). The CDR3 is made up of 14 amino acids. V was clipped by 0 bases and J by 7 bases, with 13 bases between them. DNA of the CDR3: TGTGCCAGCAGCTTGGCCATTACAGGGTCTGGCTACACCTTC. This encodes CASSLAITGSGYTF.

The V call is TRBV27, the J call TRBJ1-2; possible D gene TRBD1, 5 bases. The CDR3 loop spans 14 amino acids. Trimming left V 5 bases short and J 4 bases short, with 14 bases between. Per the germline V gene, CDR1 is MNHEY and CDR2 is SMNVEV (reference sequence). The CDR3 sequence is CASSPGGGPYGYTF. CDR3 nucleotides: TGTGCCAGCAGTCCCGGGGGGGGACCCTATGGCTACACCTTC.

The chain has TRBV5-4 and TRBJ2-1; tentative D call: TRBD2 (7 bases). The CDR3 runs to 17 residues. Germline V gives CDR1 SGHNT, CDR2 YYREEE (reference sequence). The V end was cut by 4 bases, the J end by 0 bases, with 17 bases between. DNA of the CDR3: TGTGCCAGCAGCCCGGGGGGCCGGGTTAACTCCTACAATGAGCAGTTCTTC. It translates to CASSPGGRVNSYNEQFF. The full variable domain, with the rest looked up from reference TRBV5-4 and TRBJ2-1, is ETGVTQSPTHLIKTRGQQVTLRCSSQSGHNTVSWYQQALGQGPQFIFQYYREEENGRGNFPPRFSGLQFPNYSSELNVNALELDDSALYLCASSPGGRVNSYNEQFFGPGTRLTVL.

This sequence joins TRBV4-3 and TRBJ1-5; TRBD1 matches at 8 bases. The CDR3 is 16 residues long. After removal of 1 base from V and 2 bases from J, the junction contained 4 bases not matched to a gene. Germline lookup yields CDR1 LGHNA and CDR2 YSLEER. The CDR3 region has the DNA TGCGCCAGCAGCCAAGGGACAGGGTCTGGCAATCAGCCCCAGCATTTT. It codes for CASSQGTGSGNQPQHF.